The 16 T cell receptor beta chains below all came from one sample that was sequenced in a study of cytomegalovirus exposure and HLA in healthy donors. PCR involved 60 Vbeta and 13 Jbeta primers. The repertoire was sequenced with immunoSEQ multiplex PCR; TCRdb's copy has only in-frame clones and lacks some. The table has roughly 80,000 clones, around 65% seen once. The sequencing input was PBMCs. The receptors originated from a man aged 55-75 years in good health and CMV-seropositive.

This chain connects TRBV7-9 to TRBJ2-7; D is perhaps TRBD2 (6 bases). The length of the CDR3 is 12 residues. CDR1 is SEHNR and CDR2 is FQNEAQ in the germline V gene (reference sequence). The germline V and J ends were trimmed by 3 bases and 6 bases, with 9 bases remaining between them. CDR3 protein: CASSFGGGEQYF. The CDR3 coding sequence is TGTGCCAGCAGCTTCGGGGGTGGCGAGCAGTACTTC.

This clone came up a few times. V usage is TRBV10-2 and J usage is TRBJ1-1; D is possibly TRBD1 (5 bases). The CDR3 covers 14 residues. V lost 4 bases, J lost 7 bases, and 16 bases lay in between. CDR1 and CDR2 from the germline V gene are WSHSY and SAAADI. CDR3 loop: CASSAALGGDEAFF. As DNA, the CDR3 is TGCGCCAGCAGTGCGGCATTGGGGGGAGATGAAGCTTTCTTT.

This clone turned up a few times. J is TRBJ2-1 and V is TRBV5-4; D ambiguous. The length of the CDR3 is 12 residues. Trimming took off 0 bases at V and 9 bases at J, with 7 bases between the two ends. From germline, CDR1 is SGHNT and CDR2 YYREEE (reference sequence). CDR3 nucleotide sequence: TGTGCCAGCAGCTTGGAACGGGTTGAGCAGTTCTTC. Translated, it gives CASSLERVEQFF.

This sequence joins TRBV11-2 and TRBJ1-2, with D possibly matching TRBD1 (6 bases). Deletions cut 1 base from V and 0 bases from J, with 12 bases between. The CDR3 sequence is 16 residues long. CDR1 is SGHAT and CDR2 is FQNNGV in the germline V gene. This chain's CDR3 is CASSLGQGLPNYGYTF. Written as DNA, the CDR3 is TGTGCCAGCAGCTTAGGGCAGGGGCTACCTAACTATGGCTACACCTTC.

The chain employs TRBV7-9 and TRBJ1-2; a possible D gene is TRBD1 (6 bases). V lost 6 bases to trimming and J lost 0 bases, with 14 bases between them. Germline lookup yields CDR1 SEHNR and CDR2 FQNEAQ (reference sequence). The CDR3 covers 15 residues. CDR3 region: CASRLQGGPNYGYTF. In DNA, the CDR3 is TGTGCCAGCAGACTACAGGGAGGGCCTAACTATGGCTACACCTTC.

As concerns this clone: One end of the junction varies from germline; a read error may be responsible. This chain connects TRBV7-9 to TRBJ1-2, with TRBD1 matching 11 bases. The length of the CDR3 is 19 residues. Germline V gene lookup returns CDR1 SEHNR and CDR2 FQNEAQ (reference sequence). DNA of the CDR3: TGTTCCAGCAGCTTAGCCCCCGGGACAGGGGGAGTACTTAACTATGGCTACACCTTC. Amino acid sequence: CSSSLAPGTGGVLNYGYTF.

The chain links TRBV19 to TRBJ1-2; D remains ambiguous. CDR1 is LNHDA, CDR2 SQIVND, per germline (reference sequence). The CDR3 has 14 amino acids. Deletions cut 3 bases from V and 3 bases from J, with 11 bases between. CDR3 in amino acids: CASSIQAFHYGYTF. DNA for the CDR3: TGTGCCAGTAGTATCCAGGCCTTTCACTATGGCTACACCTTC.

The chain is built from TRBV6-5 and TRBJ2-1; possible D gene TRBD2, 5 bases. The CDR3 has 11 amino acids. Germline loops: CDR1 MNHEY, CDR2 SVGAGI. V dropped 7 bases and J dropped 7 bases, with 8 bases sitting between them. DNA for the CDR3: TGTGCCAGCATGAGGGATAATGAGCAGTTCTTC. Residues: CASMRDNEQFF.

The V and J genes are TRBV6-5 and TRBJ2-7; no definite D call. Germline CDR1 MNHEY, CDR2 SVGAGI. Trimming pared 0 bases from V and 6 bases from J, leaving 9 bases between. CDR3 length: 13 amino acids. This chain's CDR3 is CASSYSTGGEQYF. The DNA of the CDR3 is TGTGCCAGCAGTTACTCGACGGGTGGCGAGCAGTACTTC.

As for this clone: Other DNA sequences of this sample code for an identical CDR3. Here the CDR3 DNA reads TGCGCCAGCAGCTTAAGACAGCAAGAGACCCAGTACTTC. Amino acid sequence: CASSLRQQETQYF. The chain has TRBV5-1 and TRBJ2-5; D is perhaps TRBD1 (5 bases). V dropped 2 bases and J dropped 2 bases, with 7 bases sitting between them. Germline V lookup: CDR1 SGHRS, CDR2 YFSETQ. The CDR3 spans 13 residues. Full variable domain (remainder filled in from reference TRBV5-1 and TRBJ2-5): KAGVTQTPRYLIKTRGQQVTLSCSPISGHRSVSWYQQTPGQGLQFLFEYFSETQRNKGNFPGRFSGRQFSNSRSEMNVSTLELGDSALYLCASSLRQQETQYFGPGTRLLVL.

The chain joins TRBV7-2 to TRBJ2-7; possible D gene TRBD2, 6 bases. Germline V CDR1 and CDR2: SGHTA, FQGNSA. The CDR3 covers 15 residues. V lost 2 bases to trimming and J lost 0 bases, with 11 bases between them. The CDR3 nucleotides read TGTGCCAGCAGCTTAAGTCGGGGGAGCTCCTACGAGCAGTACTTC. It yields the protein CASSLSRGSSYEQYF.

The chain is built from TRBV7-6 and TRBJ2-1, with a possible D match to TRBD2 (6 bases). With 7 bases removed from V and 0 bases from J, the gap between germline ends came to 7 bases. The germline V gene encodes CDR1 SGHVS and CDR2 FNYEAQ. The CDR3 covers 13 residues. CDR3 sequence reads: CASTGDSYNEQFF. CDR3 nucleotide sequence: TGTGCCAGCACGGGGGACTCCTACAATGAGCAGTTCTTC.

The DNA for the CDR3 is TGTGCCAGCAGCCCCGGGGCAGGGGATTACAATGAGCAGTTCTTC. Translated, it gives CASSPGAGDYNEQFF. The chain links TRBV7-6 to TRBJ2-1; possibly TRBD1 for D (6 bases). Trimming removed 5 bases from V and 4 bases from J, with 15 bases in between. This CDR3 region has 15 residues. Germline V gives CDR1 SGHVS, CDR2 FNYEAQ.

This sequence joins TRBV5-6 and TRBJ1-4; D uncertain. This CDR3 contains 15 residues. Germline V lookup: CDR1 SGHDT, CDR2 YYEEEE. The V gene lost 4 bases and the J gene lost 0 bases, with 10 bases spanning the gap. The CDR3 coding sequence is TGTGCCAGCAGCCGAAGGAGTGCAACTAATGAAAAACTGTTTTTT. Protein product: CASSRRSATNEKLFF. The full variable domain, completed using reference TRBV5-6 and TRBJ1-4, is DAGVTQSPTHLIKTRGQQVTLRCSPKSGHDTVSWYQQALGQGPQFIFQYYEEEERQRGNFPDRFSGHQFPNYSSELNVNALLLGDSALYLCASSRRSATNEKLFFGSGTQLSVL.

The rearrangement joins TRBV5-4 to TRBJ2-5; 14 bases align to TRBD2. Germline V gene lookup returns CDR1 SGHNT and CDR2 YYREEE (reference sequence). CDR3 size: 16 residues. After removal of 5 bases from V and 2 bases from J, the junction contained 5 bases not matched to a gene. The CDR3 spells CASSQGLAGVQETQYF. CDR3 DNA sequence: TGTGCCAGCAGTCAGGGACTAGCGGGAGTACAAGAGACCCAGTACTTC.

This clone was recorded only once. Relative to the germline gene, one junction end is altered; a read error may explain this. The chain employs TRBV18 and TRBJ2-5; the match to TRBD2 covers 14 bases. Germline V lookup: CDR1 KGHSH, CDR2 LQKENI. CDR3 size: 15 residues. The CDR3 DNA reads TGTACCAGCTCATACGGGACTAGCGGGGGCGAGACCCAGTACTTC. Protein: CTSSYGTSGGETQYF. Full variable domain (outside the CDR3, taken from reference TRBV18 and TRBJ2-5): NAGVMQNPRHLVRRRGQEARLRCSPMKGHSHVYWYRQLPEEGLKFMVYLQKENIIDESGMPKERFSAEFPKEGPSILRIQQVVRGDSAAYFCTSSYGTSGGETQYFGPGTRLLVL.